In its sample, the clone carrying this TCR beta chain was seen a few times. Its antigen is unidentified. These data originate in a study of CD8+CD57+ T cells in acquired aplastic anemia. For the study at large: Yields of DNA that came from sorted CD4+ and CD8+ cells averaged approximately 3.5 ug.

Study-wide results and limits: No significant difference in CD8+ Simpson's diversity was found between patients and controls. Sharing between patients and controls was observed for around 30 CD8+ CDR3 sequences.

Genomic DNA provided the template from which TCR beta VDJ and CDR3 profiles were obtained. TCRdb reprocessed the reads with MiXCR, giving one entry per CDR3 protein. Among around 180,000 distinct CDR3 sequences listed, 63% were seen once. This receptor was identified in a human donor in good health. The sequenced sample was sorted CD4+, CD8+, or CD8+CD57+ T cells (not recorded which) from PBMCs.

CDR3: CATSSVAGSGSGGELFF. Here the CDR3 DNA reads TGTGCCACCAGCAGTGTGGCGGGGAGCGGGAGTGGCGGGGAGCTGTTTTTT. The chain combines TRBV15 with TRBJ2-2; 8 bases are shared with TRBD2. The germline gives CDR1 LNHNV, CDR2 YYDKDF (reference sequence). Trimming at V came to 3 bases and at J to 7 bases, leaving 13 bases not matched to a gene. The CDR3 spans 17 residues.